This entry concerns a single TCR beta chain. The clone's antigen remains unknown. No quality values exist for individual bases; no much larger clone is one base distant. A constant-region primer and ProtoScript II reverse transcriptase were used to reverse-transcribe TCRbeta-specific cDNA from roughly 500 ng total RNA. TCRbeta libraries were built with three nested multiplex PCR rounds, a slightly modified ARM-PCR procedure. Multiplex TRBV1-TRBV30 forward primers and a Cbeta reverse primer were used in the first two PCR rounds, each of which was run for around 10 cycles. A final 25-cycle PCR with Deep VentR polymerase added sample barcodes and Illumina adapters. Before sequencing, amplicons of 200-500 bp were purified from gel using a QIAquick gel extraction kit. The TCRbeta amplicons were sequenced with 250-bp paired-end reads on an Illumina HiSeq 2500. As for the authors' bioinformatics: Trimmomatic v0.33 was used to quality-trim the reads, and FLASH v1.2.11 was used to merge paired reads so that full CDR3 sequences could be recovered. V, D and J germline segments were assigned to the rearranged TCRbeta sequences by MiGEC v1.2.1b. VDJtools v1.0.0 computed clonotype statistics and Shannon-Wiener diversity indices. Except for diversity analysis, only the 250 most abundant clonotypes of each sample were used in subsequent analyses to reduce sampling bias. TCRdb cleaned the public reads at Q25 with fastp, built clones with MiXCR and kept in-frame beta chains. Duplicate CDR3 protein sequences are folded into a single record with the most common DNA and genes. In this record, the V and J calls reflect TCRdb's handling and not the investigators' own analysis. The sample table lists about 330,000 distinct CDR3 sequences, around 60% of them with a count of one. Roughly 6.5% of the sample lies in the top ten.

These data belong to a study of tumor-infiltrating lymphocytes in primary liver carcinoma (dated 2017 in TCRdb). About the full investigation: Surgical resection was performed in China between 2015 and 2016 on about 5 patients with histopathologically diagnosed primary liver carcinoma. The study combined TCRbeta repertoire sequencing, expression microarrays and whole-exome sequencing across five regions of each liver tumor, with adjacent normal tissue and blood. Of the five patients (three men and two women, aged 30 to 69 years), four had hepatocellular carcinoma and one had combined HCC and intrahepatic cholangiocarcinoma. Each sample produced roughly 3.5 to 7.13 million productive TCRbeta reads, and read depth showed no significant difference between tissue types. Reproducibility between technical replicate repertoires was high, with correlation coefficients above 0.95 and mean shared-clone rates approximately 0.9. A total of roughly 35 specimens from 5 patients, comprising about 25 tumor regions, 5 adjacent noncancerous liver tissues and 5 peripheral blood samples, were covered by TCRbeta repertoire sequencing. The five patients had tumors of stage T1-T3 N0M0, with maximum diameters ranging from about 4 to 11 cm. What the authors observed across the whole study: With just four to six patients in the study, the authors point out that the findings should be validated in a larger study. Comparison of CD4+ and CD8+ T cell repertoires was precluded by the use of bulk unsorted samples. Repertoire overlap was found to be higher between tumor regions (mean about 36%) than between tumor-adjacent (about 17%) or tumor-blood (approximately 15%) pairs, consistent with antigen-driven expansion. The top 250 clones made up a significantly larger repertoire fraction in tumors than in blood (p = 0.039). Because sequencing covered only the TCR beta chain and unpaired alpha chains were not captured, true repertoire diversity is likely underestimated.

TRIzol reagent was used to extract blood RNA from unsorted whole blood, while the DNeasy Blood & Tissue kit provided the germline DNA. At the time of sampling, the patients had chronic HBV infection and had not received any treatment. Before surgery, approximately 4 milliliters of peripheral blood were collected into K2EDTA tubes. Trimming takes 2 bases off V and 5 bases off J; junction bases not matched to a gene: 10. The CDR3 measures 15 amino acids from cysteine to phenylalanine. The only DNA kept is the CDR3, 45 bases in frame from the first base. Based on the germline V gene, the CDR1 and CDR2 sequences are SGHRS and YFSETQ.

The V gene is TRBV5-1 and the J gene is TRBJ2-7; TRBD2 aligns with 7 central bases. What was sequenced was peripheral blood. The TCR comes from a middle-aged man with primary liver carcinoma and hepatitis B virus infection. The CDR3 region has the sequence CASSLAGTRTDEQYF. DNA sequence: TGCGCCAGCAGCTTAGCGGGAACGAGGACCGACGAGCAGTACTTC.